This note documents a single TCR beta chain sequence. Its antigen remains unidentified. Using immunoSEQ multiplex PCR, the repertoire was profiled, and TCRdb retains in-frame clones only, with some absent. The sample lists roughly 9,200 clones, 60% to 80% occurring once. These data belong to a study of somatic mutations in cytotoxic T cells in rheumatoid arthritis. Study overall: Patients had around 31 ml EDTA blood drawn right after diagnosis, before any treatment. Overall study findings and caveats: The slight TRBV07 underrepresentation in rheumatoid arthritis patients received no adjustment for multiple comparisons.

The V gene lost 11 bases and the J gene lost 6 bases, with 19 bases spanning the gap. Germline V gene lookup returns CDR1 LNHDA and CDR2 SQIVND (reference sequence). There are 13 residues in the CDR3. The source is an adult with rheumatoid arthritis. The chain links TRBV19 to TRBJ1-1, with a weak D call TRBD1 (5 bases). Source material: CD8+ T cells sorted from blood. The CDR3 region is CAARAPWGAEAFF. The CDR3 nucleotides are TGTGCCGCGCGCGCCCCATGGGGGGCTGAAGCTTTCTTT.